This entry lists 32 T cell receptor beta chains sequenced from one sample in a study of cytomegalovirus exposure and HLA in healthy donors. PCR used 60 Vbeta primers and 13 Jbeta primers. Generated by immunoSEQ multiplex PCR, the TCRdb table keeps only in-frame clones and is missing some. The table has approximately 73,000 clones, approximately 57% seen once. Sequencing was carried out using PBMCs. Receptor source: a man in his thirties or forties in good health and CMV-seropositive.

This sequence joins TRBV6-6 and TRBJ1-2; D perhaps matches TRBD1 (6 bases). Germline lookup yields CDR1 MNHNY and CDR2 SVGAGI (reference sequence). The CDR3 is 13 residues long. Trimming took 10 bases from V and 6 from J, leaving 18 bases between them. The CDR3 loop is CATTLTGYDGYTF. The CDR3 bases are TGTGCCACCACTCTTACAGGGTATGATGGCTACACCTTC.

CDR3 amino acids: CASSLARGRLDTDTQYF. CDR3 nucleotides: TGTGCCAGCAGCTTGGCCAGGGGAAGGCTTGACACAGATACGCAGTATTTT. The rearrangement links TRBV5-5 to TRBJ2-3; D is possibly TRBD1 (6 bases). Germline CDR1 SGHKS, CDR2 YYEKEE (reference sequence). V lost 0 bases, J lost 2 bases, and 16 bases lay in between. The CDR3 is 17 amino acids. Filled out from reference TRBV5-5 and TRBJ2-3, the complete variable domain reads DAGVTQSPTHLIKTRGQQVTLRCSPISGHKSVSWYQQVLGQGPQFIFQYYEKEERGRGNFPDRFSARQFPNYSSELNVNALLLGDSALYLCASSLARGRLDTDTQYFGPGTRLTVL.

This clone has just a few counts. The chain combines TRBV9 with TRBJ1-1; the D gene is possibly TRBD1 (5 bases). Trimming shortened V by 4 bases and J by 1 base, and 8 bases separated the two germline ends. Germline assignment: CDR1 SGDLS and CDR2 YYNGEE. The CDR3 has 13 amino acids. This chain's CDR3 is CASSRTTNTEAFF. Here the CDR3 DNA reads TGTGCCAGCAGCCGGACAACGAACACTGAAGCTTTCTTT. The full variable domain, its missing parts supplied by reference TRBV9 and TRBJ1-1, is DSGVTQTPKHLITATGQRVTLRCSPRSGDLSVYWYQQSLDQGLQFLIQYYNGEERAKGNILERFSAQQFPDLHSELNLSSLELGDSALYFCASSRTTNTEAFFGQGTRLTVV.

The chain is built from TRBV27 and TRBJ2-1; weak D call: TRBD2 (6 bases). This CDR3 spans 15 amino acids. V was shortened by 0 bases and J by 2 bases, with 8 bases between the two germline ends. The V gene's germline CDR1 is MNHEY and CDR2 SMNVEV (reference sequence). CDR3 in amino acids: CASSLSGGPYNEQFF. CDR3 in DNA: TGTGCCAGCAGTTTATCGGGGGGTCCCTACAATGAGCAGTTCTTC.

V gene TRBV28 combines with J gene TRBJ1-5; 8 bases map to TRBD1. Trimming removed 3 bases from V and 7 bases from J; junction bases left unmatched: 8. Germline V gives CDR1 MDHEN, CDR2 SYDVKM. The CDR3 is 15 residues long. The CDR3 sequence is CASSLDRARDQPQHF. In DNA form, the CDR3 reads TGTGCCAGCAGTTTGGACAGGGCAAGGGACCAGCCCCAGCATTTT.

There are a few counts of this clone. The rearrangement uses TRBV5-5 and TRBJ1-1; tentatively, D is TRBD1 (6 bases). Germline V gene lookup returns CDR1 SGHKS and CDR2 YYEKEE (reference sequence). Deletions cut 4 bases from V and 3 bases from J, with 10 bases between. CDR3 length equals 13 residues. As DNA, the CDR3 is TGTGCCAGCAGCGCCCGACAGGACACTGAAGCTTTCTTT. Protein product: CASSARQDTEAFF.

With respect to this clone: This sample also contains other DNA sequences that code for the same CDR3. The rearrangement links TRBV7-2 to TRBJ2-1, with 10 bases aligning to TRBD2. Germline V gene sequence: CDR1 SGHTA, CDR2 FQGNSA. V trimming: 11 bases; J trimming: 4 bases; junction bases outside the gene matches: 5. The length of the CDR3 is 13 residues. CDR3 amino acids: CASSGGAYNEQFF. The DNA for the CDR3 is TGTGCCTCCAGCGGGGGGGCGTACAATGAGCAGTTCTTC.

The chain has TRBV7-2 and TRBJ2-4; 13 bases map to TRBD2. The CDR3 spans 15 residues. The V segment lost 5 bases and the J segment 5 bases; nucleotides outside the gene matches: 3. Germline V gene sequence: CDR1 SGHTA, CDR2 FQGNSA. The CDR3 loop is CASSRTSGSQNIQYF. CDR3 in DNA: TGTGCCAGCAGCCGGACTAGCGGGAGCCAAAACATTCAGTACTTC.

This clone was detected only a few times. This rearrangement joins TRBV7-2 to TRBJ2-5; 9 nucleotides agree with TRBD2. J gave up 2 bases and V 3 bases, and 10 bases lay outside the gene matches. Germline CDR1 is SGHTA and CDR2 is FQGNSA. The CDR3 covers 17 residues. Here the CDR3 DNA reads TGTGCCAGCAGCTTCCTTTCGGCGGGGGGGCGTCAAGAGACCCAGTACTTC. Amino acids: CASSFLSAGGRQETQYF.

The genes are TRBV27 and TRBJ2-1; TRBD2 matches at 10 bases. The CDR3 spans 14 residues. Per the germline V gene, CDR1 is MNHEY and CDR2 is SMNVEV (reference sequence). V lost 8 bases to trimming and J lost 1 base; unmatched junction nucleotides: 2. The CDR3 region is CASLSGGSYNEQFF. The CDR3 region has the DNA TGTGCCAGCCTTAGCGGGGGGTCCTACAATGAGCAGTTCTTC.

This clone was seen only a few times. This chain connects TRBV4-1 to TRBJ1-5; D is perhaps TRBD1 (5 bases). CDR1 is MGHRA, CDR2 YSYEKL, per germline. This CDR3 has 14 residues. Trimming shortened V by 0 bases and J by 5 bases, and 8 bases separated the two germline ends. DNA of the CDR3: TGCGCCAGCAGCCAAGAATGGGGGGATCAGCCCCAGCATTTT. The encoded protein is CASSQEWGDQPQHF.

This rearrangement joins TRBV1 to TRBJ2-3; TRBD2 is the table's D call, not checked against the DNA. TRBV1 is a known pseudogene. There are 16 residues in the CDR3. The CDR3 nucleotides are TGCACCAGCAGCCAACCAACGGCGGGCCTGCCAGATACGCAGTATTTT. It is translated as CTSSQPTAGLPDTQYF.

The chain combines TRBV11-2 with TRBJ1-2; D is perhaps TRBD1 (6 bases). The germline gives CDR1 SGHAT, CDR2 FQNNGV. Deletions cut 5 bases from V and 8 bases from J, with 15 bases between. CDR3 length: 13 residues. The CDR3 DNA reads as TGTGCCAGCAGCCCCAGGACCCAGGGGGGCTACACCTTC. This codes for CASSPRTQGGYTF. Looking up the rest from reference TRBV11-2 and TRBJ1-2 gives the full variable domain: EAGVAQSPRYKIIEKRQSVAFWCNPISGHATLYWYQQILGQGPKLLIQFQNNGVVDDSQLPKDRFSAERLKGVDSTLKIQPAKLEDSAVYLCASSPRTQGGYTFGSGTRLTVV.

This chain uses TRBV29-1 with TRBJ2-1; D is undetermined. The V end was cut by 8 bases, the J end by 3 bases, with 14 bases between. This CDR3 has 13 residues. Germline V gene lookup returns CDR1 SQVTM and CDR2 ANQGSEA. CDR3 amino acids: CSSVESYYNEQFF. DNA for the CDR3: TGCAGCTCCGTTGAGTCCTACTACAATGAGCAGTTCTTC.

The chain couples TRBV29-1 to TRBJ1-1; TRBD1 matches at 8 bases. This CDR3 is 12 amino acids long. The junction had 4 bases not matched to a gene; V was cut back by 5 bases and J by 5 bases. Germline CDR1 and CDR2: SQVTM and ANQGSEA. The CDR3 coding sequence is TGCAGCGTTAGTCAGGGGGCGACTGAAGCTTTCTTT. Amino acids: CSVSQGATEAFF.

The rearrangement joins TRBV4-2 to TRBJ2-3, with TRBD2 as a possible D gene (6 bases). The CDR3 loop spans 16 amino acids. Deletions cut 0 bases from V and 1 base from J, with 11 bases between. Germline CDR1 and CDR2: LGHNA and YNFKEQ. CDR3 in DNA: TGTGCCAGCAGCCAAGAAAGGGCTAGCGGCACAGATACGCAGTATTTT. The encoded protein is CASSQERASGTDTQYF.

This sequence joins TRBV11-3 and TRBJ2-2, with a weak D call TRBD1 (5 bases). This CDR3 region has 15 residues. Germline CDR1 is SGHNT and CDR2 is YENEEA. V was shortened by 1 base and J by 2 bases, with 8 bases between the two germline ends. The CDR3 coding sequence is TGTGCCAGCAGCTTAGGGGGCGGAAACACCGGGGAGCTGTTTTTT. It translates to CASSLGGGNTGELFF.

This clone showed up just once. The rearrangement links TRBV2 to TRBJ1-5; TRBD1 aligns across 8 bases. Germline V CDR1 and CDR2: SNHLY, FYNNEI. CDR3 length: 15 amino acids. Losses at the gene ends were 6 bases for V and 0 bases for J; bases not matched to a gene: 4. The CDR3 sequence: CASSRDRGSNQPQHF. CDR3 DNA sequence: TGTGCCAGCAGCCGAGACAGGGGTAGCAATCAGCCCCAGCATTTT.

The chain uses TRBV28 and TRBJ1-5, with D tentatively TRBD1 (5 bases). This CDR3 has 16 residues. Germline CDR1 is MDHEN and CDR2 is SYDVKM. With 7 bases removed from V and 2 bases from J, the gap between germline ends came to 18 bases. The CDR3 DNA reads as TGTGCCAGCACCCTAGAAGGGGCGGCTGGCAATCAGCCCCAGCATTTT. Amino acid sequence: CASTLEGAAGNQPQHF.

The CDR3 reads CASSAHRDRTHEQYF. The CDR3 DNA is TGTGCCAGCAGTGCACACCGGGACAGGACCCACGAGCAGTACTTC. The chain has TRBV28 and TRBJ2-7; TRBD1 agrees at 8 bases. Germline V gene data show CDR1 as MDHEN and CDR2 as SYDVKM. Germline trimming cut 5 bases from V and 5 bases from J; bases unmatched to any gene: 11. The CDR3 totals 15 residues.

In this sample, this clone turned up many times. The chain is built from TRBV7-2 and TRBJ2-1; D is undetermined. The CDR3 is 12 residues long. V was shortened by 4 bases and J by 13 bases, with 14 bases between the two germline ends. Germline V gene data show CDR1 as SGHTA and CDR2 as FQGNSA. The CDR3 sequence: CASSSIVSGQFF. The CDR3 nucleotides are TGTGCCAGCAGCTCAATAGTATCGGGTCAGTTCTTC.

Only a few counts were recorded for this clone. The CDR3 DNA reads TGTGCCAGCAGTTCACAGATGAACACTGAAGCTTTCTTT. It encodes CASSSQMNTEAFF. The chain employs TRBV2 and TRBJ1-1; D not certain. V dropped 5 bases and J dropped 0 bases, with 7 bases sitting between them. Germline CDR1 reads SNHLY; CDR2 reads FYNNEI. The CDR3 is 13 residues long.

This clone appeared a single time. The rearrangement uses TRBV6-1 and TRBJ2-2, with 8 bases fitting TRBD1. Germline V gene sequence: CDR1 MNHNS, CDR2 SASEGT. The CDR3 has 15 amino acids. After removal of 4 bases from V and 1 base from J, the junction contained 2 bases not matched to a gene. CDR3 region: CASSVGTGNTGELFF. CDR3 DNA sequence: TGTGCCAGCAGTGTCGGGACAGGGAACACCGGGGAGCTGTTTTTT.

V usage is TRBV5-1 and J usage is TRBJ1-2; 9 nucleotides line up with TRBD1. Germline loops: CDR1 SGHRS, CDR2 YFSETQ. The trim removed 3 bases at V and 6 bases at J, leaving 9 bases unmatched. The CDR3 contains 15 residues. CDR3 nucleotide sequence: TGCGCCAGCAGCTGGGGGACAGGGTATCCTGATGGCTACACCTTC. Its translation is CASSWGTGYPDGYTF.

The chain is built from TRBV7-9 and TRBJ1-1; D remains ambiguous. Germline lookup yields CDR1 SEHNR and CDR2 FQNEAQ (reference sequence). The CDR3 is 14 residues long. Between the trimmed V and J ends, which lost 1 base and 8 bases, there was a span of 14 bases. The CDR3 loop reads CASSLESIYPEAFF. Written as DNA, the CDR3 is TGTGCCAGCAGCTTAGAATCGATCTACCCCGAAGCTTTCTTT.

The chain links TRBV11-3 to TRBJ1-2; possibly TRBD1 for D (6 bases). The CDR3 extends over 13 amino acids. Looked up from germline, CDR1 is SGHNT and CDR2 is YENEEA. The germline V and J ends were trimmed by 5 bases and 3 bases, with 10 bases remaining between them. The CDR3 region has the DNA TGTGCCAGCAGCCAAGGGGGGGACTATGGCTACACCTTC. Translation gives CASSQGGDYGYTF.

The rearrangement links TRBV2 to TRBJ2-3, with TRBD1 as a possible D gene (6 bases). The germline V and J ends were trimmed by 4 bases and 0 bases, with 11 bases remaining between them. This CDR3 is 15 amino acids long. Germline values: CDR1 SNHLY, CDR2 FYNNEI. This chain's CDR3 is CASSVRQASTDTQYF. The CDR3 nucleotides read TGTGCCAGCAGTGTAAGACAGGCGAGCACAGATACGCAGTATTTT.

V usage is TRBV18 and J usage is TRBJ1-5; D remains ambiguous. The germline V and J ends were trimmed by 6 bases and 3 bases, with 15 bases remaining between them. CDR3 size: 15 residues. CDR1 KGHSH and CDR2 LQKENI come from the germline V gene. The CDR3 sequence: CASSPIGVVNQPQHF. The CDR3 nucleotides read TGTGCCAGCTCGCCAATCGGGGTAGTCAATCAGCCCCAGCATTTT.

In this sample, this clone turned up once. An end of the junction does not agree with germline; a read error may underlie this. V gene TRBV5-1 combines with J gene TRBJ2-7; tentatively, D is TRBD2 (6 bases). The CDR3 has 13 residues. Germline CDR1 is SGHRS and CDR2 is YFSETQ. The DNA for the CDR3 is TGCGCCAGCAGCTTGGATTTGGGTCGGGAGCAGTACTTT. Translation: CASSLDLGREQYF.

The genes are TRBV5-1 and TRBJ2-1; perhaps TRBD2 as D (6 bases). This CDR3 region has 16 residues. Trimming shortened V by 4 bases and J by 4 bases, and 18 bases separated the two germline ends. Germline CDR1 is SGHRS and CDR2 is YFSETQ. CDR3 nucleotides: TGCGCCAGCAGCCCGGACCCGGGACTGATATACAATGAGCAGTTCTTC. Its translation: CASSPDPGLIYNEQFF.

The V and J genes are TRBV15 and TRBJ2-1; D is unresolved. There are 14 residues in the CDR3. In germline, CDR1 is LNHNV, CDR2 YYDKDF (reference sequence). Trimming took off 5 bases at V and 5 bases at J, with 13 bases between the two ends. CDR3 DNA sequence: TGTGCCACCAGCGGTAGAGGTCGGCACAATGAGCAGTTCTTC. Translated: CATSGRGRHNEQFF.

Here the CDR3 DNA reads TGTGCCAGCAACCAGGGAGGGAGCGCCTACGAGCAGTACTTC. Protein sequence: CASNQGGSAYEQYF. The V gene is TRBV11-3, the J gene TRBJ2-7; 7 nucleotides match TRBD2. J lost 2 bases, V lost 7 bases, and 8 bases had no gene match. This CDR3 is built from 14 residues. Germline lookup yields CDR1 SGHNT and CDR2 YENEEA.